This T cell receptor beta chain was recovered during a study of T-cell reconstitution after alpha-beta-depleted transplantation in children. This clonotype has a count of ten or more. The germline gives CDR1 MNHNS, CDR2 SASEGT. This CDR3 contains 17 residues. With V trimmed by 6 bases and J by 0 bases, 10 bases remained unmatched. Library preparation (for TCRbeta) was performed with unique molecular identifiers. TCRdb ran MiXCR on the PCR reads and lists one entry per CDR3 protein. The sample holds 280,000 or so distinct CDR3 sequences, roughly 12% seen once. The source is a male patient between 2 and 10 years old who had a stem cell transplant for chronic granulomatous disease, so the T cells may come from the graft donor. The V and J genes are TRBV6-1 and TRBJ2-1; 8 bases match TRBD2. The source was peripheral blood, collected 180 days after TCRalphabeta/CD19-depleted stem cell transplant. The CDR3 protein is CASSPGKRGSSYNEQFF. In DNA, the CDR3 is TGTGCCAGCAGCCCTGGGAAGCGGGGGAGCTCCTACAATGAGCAGTTCTTC.